A selection of T cell receptor beta chains follows, all from one sample in a study of blood T cell repertoires in COVID-19. The data were produced by immunoSEQ multiplex PCR, yet TCRdb's version contains in-frame clones alone and is incomplete. Of around 87,000 clones in the sample, roughly 85% were seen once. Sequencing input: peripheral blood. The receptor set was obtained from a human donor in a cohort sampled during active COVID-19. CDR3s include the opening cysteine and the closing phenylalanine or tryptophan. D genes are given only for firm matches. Only some rows state a clone size, as once, few, many or a class for expanded clones.

D,size,J,V,DNA,CDR3
TRBD1,.,TRBJ1-2,TRBV5-4,TGTGCCATCCCGGCGGCAGGGGGCTTTGGCTACACCTTC,CAIPAAGGFGYTF
TRBD1,few,TRBJ1-4,TRBV5-1,TGCGCCAGCAGAAAGGGGGCAAACGAAAAACTGTTTTTT,CASRKGANEKLFF
.,.,TRBJ2-2,TRBV19,TGTGCCACCTCCCGAGGAAACACCGGGGAGCTGTTTTTT,CATSRGNTGELFF
TRBD1,.,TRBJ1-1,TRBV28,TGTGCCAGCAGTTCCTTCAGGGGGCCGAACACTGAAGCTTTCTTT,CASSSFRGPNTEAFF
TRBD2,.,TRBJ2-3,TRBV4-1,TGCGCCAGCAGCCAAGATCGGAGCGGGGGCACAGATACGCAGTATTTT,CASSQDRSGGTDTQYF
.,.,TRBJ1-2,TRBV3-1/TRBV3-2,TGTGCCAGCAGCCCGTACAGGAGTCAGCGTGGCTACACCTTC,CASSPYRSQRGYTF
.,.,TRBJ1-2,TRBV28,TGTGCCAGCAGTTTAAAGGGGATGGACTATGGCTACACCTTC,CASSLKGMDYGYTF
.,once,TRBJ2-7,TRBV18,TGTGCCAGCTCACCAGACAGTCCCTACGAGCAGTACTTC,CASSPDSPYEQYF
.,.,TRBJ2-1,TRBV28,TGTGCCAGTAGAGGGGGTCAAACCTACAATGAGCAGTTCTTC,CASRGGQTYNEQFF
TRBD2,.,TRBJ2-3,TRBV7-9,TGTGCCAGCAGCTTAGGAGTCGGGAGGTCAGATACGCAGTATTTT,CASSLGVGRSDTQYF
TRBD1,.,TRBJ1-5,TRBV6-6,TGTGCCAGCAGCCCCCTACAGGGGGTGGGCAATCAGCCCCAGCATTTT,CASSPLQGVGNQPQHF
.,.,TRBJ1-1,TRBV4-2,TGTGCCAGCAGCCAAGATTTGGCATCGAACACTGAAGCTTTCTTT,CASSQDLASNTEAFF
.,.,TRBJ2-1,TRBV7-8,TGTGCCAGCAGCTTACTGCAGGGTGTCTACAATGAGCAGTTCTTC,CASSLLQGVYNEQFF
TRBD1,.,TRBJ1-5,TRBV28,TGTGCCAGCCTTGGGGGACAGGGTGGCCAGCCCCAGCATTTT,CASLGGQGGQPQHF
.,.,TRBJ1-4,TRBV28,TGTGCCAGCAGTTTAATTCGGGTAGGTCTGGCAGACCAGAATGAAAAACTGTTTTTT,CASSLIRVGLADQNEKLFF
TRBD1,.,TRBJ1-6,TRBV9,TGTGCCAGCAGCGTAGAAGGGACAGGGGTTTCACCCCTCCACTTT,CASSVEGTGVSPLHF